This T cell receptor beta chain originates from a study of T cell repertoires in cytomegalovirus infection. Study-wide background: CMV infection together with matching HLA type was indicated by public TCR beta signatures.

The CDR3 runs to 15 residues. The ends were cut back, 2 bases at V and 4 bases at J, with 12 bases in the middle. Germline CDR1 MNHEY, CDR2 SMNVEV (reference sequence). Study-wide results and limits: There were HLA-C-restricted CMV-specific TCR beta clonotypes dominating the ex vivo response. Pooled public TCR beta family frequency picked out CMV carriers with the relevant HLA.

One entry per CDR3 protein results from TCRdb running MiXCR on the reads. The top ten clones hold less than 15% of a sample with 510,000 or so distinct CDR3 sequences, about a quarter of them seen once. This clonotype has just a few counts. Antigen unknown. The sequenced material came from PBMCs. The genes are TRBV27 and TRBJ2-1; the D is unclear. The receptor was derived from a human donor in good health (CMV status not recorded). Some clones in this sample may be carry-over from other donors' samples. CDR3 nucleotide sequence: TGTGCCAGCAGTTTAGAAGACGAGATGTACAATGAGCAGTTCTTC. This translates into CASSLEDEMYNEQFF.